These T cell receptor beta chains were read from a single sample in a study of cytomegalovirus exposure and HLA in healthy donors. Using immunoSEQ multiplex PCR, the repertoire was profiled, and TCRdb retains in-frame clones only, with some absent. This sample carries 110,000 or so clones, around three quarters of them seen once, and the ten largest clones take 2% to 3%. Sequenced material: PBMCs. Every receptor here comes from a female donor in good health and CMV-seronegative. CDR3s include the opening cysteine and the closing phenylalanine or tryptophan. A D gene is named only where the DNA matches it firmly. A clone size is listed for some rows: how often the clone was seen (once, few, many), or a class if it is expanded.

>17|NA|TRBD2|TRBV4-2|TRBJ2-5
TGTGCCAGCAGTCAAGGCAGGTCGGGGGGTGATAAAGAGACCCAGTACTTC
CASSQGRSGGDKETQYF
>12|NA|NA|TRBV2|TRBJ2-7
TGTGCCAGCTCAGAACTCGGGGACGAGCAGTACTTC
CASSELGDEQYF
>14|few|NA|TRBV7-8|TRBJ1-6
TGTGCCAGCAGCTTACTACAGGGTAATTCACCCCTCCACTTT
CASSLLQGNSPLHF
>16|NA|NA|TRBV19|TRBJ1-1
TGTGCCAGTAGTATCCAGGGAACGACGATGAACACTGAAGCTTTCTTT
CASSIQGTTMNTEAFF
>14|NA|TRBD2|TRBV5-1|TRBJ2-7
TGCGCCAGCAGCTCTTCTAGCGGGGGTAGGGGGGCGTACTTC
CASSSSSGGRGAYF
>18|NA|TRBD1|TRBV19|TRBJ2-3
TGTGCCAGTAGTATAGGCGCCCCGACAGGGGCTTCCACAGATACGCAGTATTTT
CASSIGAPTGASTDTQYF
>16|NA|TRBD2|TRBV5-1|TRBJ2-2
TGCGCCAGCCTAAGCGACGGGGGGACGAACACCGGGGAGCTGTTTTTT
CASLSDGGTNTGELFF
>14|once|NA|TRBV6-6|TRBJ1-1
TGTGCCAGCAGCCGTCCGCGGGGGAACACTGAAGCTTTCTTT
CASSRPRGNTEAFF
>14|NA|NA|TRBV19|TRBJ1-1
TGTGCCAGTAGTATAGCCAGGGCGAACACTGAAGCTTTCTTT
CASSIARANTEAFF
>18|once|TRBD2|TRBV13|TRBJ2-7
TGTGCCAGCAGCTCGCTCGGACTAGCGGGGGGGTTTTCACGCGAGCAGTACTTC
CASSSLGLAGGFSREQYF
>15|NA|TRBD1|TRBV15|TRBJ1-4
TGTGCCACCAGCAGAACCCGGGACAGAGGGGAAAAACTGTTTTTT
CATSRTRDRGEKLFF
>16|NA|TRBD1|TRBV23-1|TRBJ2-4
TGCGCCAGCAGTCAACGCGGACAGGGGAAGAAGAACATTCAGTACTTC
CASSQRGQGKKNIQYF
>13|once|NA|TRBV6-5|TRBJ1-5
TGTGCCAGCAGTGAAGGCGGGTACCAGCCCCAGCATTTT
CASSEGGYQPQHF
>15|NA|TRBD1|TRBV19|TRBJ1-5
TGTGCCAGTAGTAGCGGGACAGGGGGCAATCAGCCCCAGCATTTT
CASSSGTGGNQPQHF
>15|NA|NA|TRBV7-8|TRBJ1-5
TGTGCCAGCAGCTTGGTGCGCACAGGGCTTCAGCCCCAGCATTTT
CASSLVRTGLQPQHF
>14|NA|TRBD1|TRBV18|TRBJ2-5
TGTGCCAGCTCACCCCAGGGGGCTGTGCAGACCCAGTACTTC
CASSPQGAVQTQYF
>15|NA|TRBD2|TRBV2|TRBJ2-2
TGTGCCAGCAGTGAAAAACGGGGGGGCTCCGGGGAGCTGTTTTTT
CASSEKRGGSGELFF
>14|once|NA|TRBV6-6|TRBJ2-1
TGTGCCAGCAGTTACTACAGGGAATACAATGAGCAGTTCTTC
CASSYYREYNEQFF
>15|NA|NA|TRBV7-8|TRBJ1-3
TGTGCCAGCAGCTGGGCAGTAGAACCTGGAAACACCATATATTTT
CASSWAVEPGNTIYF
>19|once|TRBD1|TRBV7-9|TRBJ2-6
TGTGCCAGCAGCTTACTTCTGGGACAGGCGACCCCTGGGGCCAACGTCCTGACTTTC
CASSLLLGQATPGANVLTF
>14|once|TRBD1|TRBV4-3|TRBJ1-2
TGCGCCAGCAGCCAAGACGCTCAGGGGGCGCGCTACACCTTC
CASSQDAQGARYTF
>15|NA|TRBD1|TRBV9|TRBJ1-2
TGTGCCAGCAGCGCAGGGACAGGGAGTAACTATGGCTACACCTTC
CASSAGTGSNYGYTF
>15|few|NA|TRBV6-5|TRBJ2-7
TGTGCCAGCAGAAAAAGGCACAGGGATCTTGGCGAGCAGTACTTC
CASRKRHRDLGEQYF
>13|once|NA|TRBV5-6|TRBJ1-2
TGTGCCAGCAGCTTGGGTTTGTCCGATGGCTACACCTTC
CASSLGLSDGYTF
>14|few|TRBD1|TRBV13|TRBJ2-1
TGTGCCAGCAACCTTCGGACAGGGTACAATGAGCAGTTCTTC
CASNLRTGYNEQFF
>18|NA|TRBD2|TRBV11-2|TRBJ2-3
TGTGCCAGCAGCAACAAAAGGGGACTATTCAAAGGGACAGATACGCAGTATTTT
CASSNKRGLFKGTDTQYF
>14|NA|TRBD1|TRBV5-1|TRBJ1-6
TGCGCCAGCAGCACGGACAGGGAGTACTCACCCCTCCACTTT
CASSTDREYSPLHF
>10|NA|NA|TRBV20-1|TRBJ2-5
TGCAGTGCTATTTATGAGACCCAGTACTTC
CSAIYETQYF
>15|NA|TRBD1|TRBV11-2|TRBJ2-5
TGTGCCAGCAGCACAGGGGGATCGGGCCAAGAGACCCAGTACTTC
CASSTGGSGQETQYF
>15|NA|TRBD1|TRBV4-3|TRBJ2-4
TGCGCCAGCAGCCAAGGGACAGGTTCCAAAAACATTCAGTACTTC
CASSQGTGSKNIQYF
>12|NA|TRBD1|TRBV29-1|TRBJ1-1
TGCAGCGGGTCAGGGGGCGGCACTGAAGCTTTCTTT
CSGSGGGTEAFF
>13|NA|NA|TRBV9|TRBJ1-1
TGTGCCAGCAGCTTCAGGGGTAGTGGTGAAGCTTTCTTT
CASSFRGSGEAFF
>16|NA|NA|TRBV4-2|TRBJ2-5
TGTGCCAGCAGCCAAGCATCCGGCGGGGTTGGAGAGACCCAGTACTTC
CASSQASGGVGETQYF
>13|NA|NA|TRBV11-1|TRBJ1-5
TGTGCCAGCAGCTTAGAGCGGGGTCAGCCCCAGCATTTT
CASSLERGQPQHF
>10|NA|NA|TRBV12-5|TRBJ1-1
TGTGCTAGTGGTGGCCCCGAAGCTTTCTTT
CASGGPEAFF
>14|NA|NA|TRBV2|TRBJ1-1
TGTGCCAGCAGTGAACAGACTATGAACACTGAAGCTTTCTTT
CASSEQTMNTEAFF
>16|NA|TRBD2|TRBV30|TRBJ2-7
TGTGCCTGGACCAGAAGGACTAGCGGGGGGGGGAACGAGCAGTACTTC
CAWTRRTSGGGNEQYF
>14|NA|NA|TRBV10-3|TRBJ1-3
TGTGCCATCGCCATCTCGGGGGCTGGAAACACCATATATTTT
CAIAISGAGNTIYF
>12|NA|TRBD1|TRBV30|TRBJ2-1
TGTGCCTTGGGACAGGGGGGCAATGAGCAGTTCTTC
CALGQGGNEQFF
>14|NA|NA|TRBV6-1|TRBJ1-4
TGTGCCAGCAAACGGGATCCAACTAATGAAAAACTGTTTTTT
CASKRDPTNEKLFF
>20|NA|TRBD1|TRBV2|TRBJ1-6
TGTGCCAGCAGCCTACTAGGGGGACAGGGAATTTCGGGGGCTAATTCACCCCTCCACTTT
CASSLLGGQGISGANSPLHF
>14|NA|TRBD1|TRBV9|TRBJ2-7
TGTGCCAGCAGCGTAAGGACAGGGGGAGGCGAGCAGTACTTC
CASSVRTGGGEQYF
>17|NA|NA|TRBV7-8|TRBJ2-7
TGTGCCAGCAGCCTCCTCGGGCGGGGCGTCCTTGGCTACGAGCAGTACTTC
CASSLLGRGVLGYEQYF
>16|NA|TRBD1|TRBV9|TRBJ1-2
TGTGCCAGCAGCGTAGCTACAGGCGGACAGGGCGGGAGCTACACCTTC
CASSVATGGQGGSYTF